Following are 20 T cell receptor beta chains from one sample sequenced in a study of human T cells and chemical hapten exposure. Specified time point: patch test 2, 6 weeks after DPC sensitization. Treatment specified: therapeutic diphenylcyclopropenone sensitization with weekly scalp DPC. TCRdb re-derived calls from the RACE reads in MiXCR, one entry per CDR3 protein. This sample yields approximately 89,000 distinct CDR3 sequences, of which about 6.6% are seen a single time; 1% to 1.5% belongs to the top ten. Sequenced material: whole blood, taken in connection with sensitization to the hapten diphenylcyclopropenone (DPC). The receptors were sampled from a woman aged 25-40 years with alopecia areata. Some clones in this sample may be carry-over from other donors' samples.

There are many counts of this clonotype. This sequence joins TRBV6-5 and TRBJ2-7; 9 bases match TRBD2. The V gene's germline CDR1 is MNHEY and CDR2 SVGAGI. The CDR3 loop spans 15 amino acids. The V and J ends lost 2 bases and 4 bases, in that order; junction bases with no gene match: 6. CDR3 in amino acids: CASSYGAGGLYEQYF. In DNA form, the CDR3 reads TGTGCCAGCAGTTACGGAGCGGGGGGACTGTACGAGCAGTACTTC.

The chain employs TRBV29-1 and TRBJ2-2, with TRBD1 matching 7 bases. The CDR3 has 14 amino acids. V shed 3 bases, J shed 1 base, and the junction held 2 bases outside the gene matches. CDR1 and CDR2 from the germline V gene are SQVTM and ANQGSEA. CDR3 bases: TGCAGCGTTGAGGGACAGTTGAACACCGGGGAGCTGTTTTTT. Its translation: CSVEGQLNTGELFF.

This clonotype was recorded many times. The chain employs TRBV6-1 and TRBJ1-1, with D possibly matching TRBD1 (5 bases). The germline V gene has CDR1 MNHNS and CDR2 SASEGT. V lost 2 bases to trimming and J lost 2 bases, with 33 bases between them. The CDR3 contains 22 residues. The CDR3 here is CASSEHRGGSFLQSGKNTEAFF. In DNA, the CDR3 is TGTGCCAGCAGTGAACATCGGGGGGGTTCGTTTTTGCAATCCGGTAAAAACACTGAAGCTTTCTTT.

J is TRBJ2-2 and V is TRBV7-9, with a weak D call TRBD2 (6 bases). CDR1 is SEHNR, CDR2 FQNEAQ, per germline (reference sequence). The CDR3 contains 15 residues. The V end lost 5 bases, the J end lost 0 bases, and 10 bases lay between the germline ends. The CDR3 loop reads CASSAGNSNTGELFF. DNA for the CDR3: TGTGCCAGCAGCGCGGGAAACTCGAACACCGGGGAGCTGTTTTTT.

This clonotype was picked up a small number of times. CDR3 sequence: CASSFSGGLSYEQYF. As DNA, the CDR3 is TGTGCCAGCAGTTTTAGCGGGGGTCTCTCCTACGAGCAGTACTTC. The genes are TRBV12-3 or TRBV12-4 and TRBJ2-7; 9 bases match TRBD2. The CDR3 totals 15 residues. The trim removed 3 bases at V and 0 bases at J, leaving 3 bases unmatched.

In nucleotides, the CDR3 is TGTGCTAGTGGGGGGGGAAACACTGAAGCTTTCTTT. Protein sequence: CASGGGNTEAFF. The chain is built from TRBV12-5 and TRBJ1-1, with a tentative D call TRBD1 (5 bases). The germline CDR1 and CDR2 sequences are LGHNT and FRNRAP. CDR3 length: 12 amino acids. The V and J ends lost 6 bases and 2 bases respectively, with 7 bases between them.

This clonotype has a count of ten or more. The chain is built from TRBV15 and TRBJ1-6; TRBD1 might be the D (6 bases). The CDR3 has 15 residues. Per the germline V gene, CDR1 is LNHNV and CDR2 is YYDKDF (reference sequence). Trimming took 1 base from V and 12 from J, leaving 16 bases between them. The CDR3 nucleotides read TGTGCCACCAGCAGAGGGACAGATGGGTCGGAACCCCTCCACTTT. Protein product: CATSRGTDGSEPLHF.

This clonotype was recorded at least ten times. V gene TRBV20-1 combines with J gene TRBJ2-3; 10 bases are shared with TRBD2. In germline, CDR1 is DFQATT, CDR2 SNEGSKA (reference sequence). This CDR3 has 15 amino acids. Trimming cost V 3 bases and J 4 bases; bases outside gene matches: 7. DNA for the CDR3: TGCAGTGCTAGCGGAGCGGGGGGGCCCGCAGATACGCAGTATTTT. As protein: CSASGAGGPADTQYF.

This clonotype was detected ten times or more. This chain connects TRBV7-8 to TRBJ2-5; TRBD2 matches 9 bases. CDR3 length: 16 amino acids. The germline V gene has CDR1 SGHVS and CDR2 FQNEAQ. Losses at the gene ends were 6 bases for V and 3 bases for J; bases not matched to a gene: 11. As DNA, the CDR3 is TGTGCCAGCAGTTCCTACGCGGCTAGCGGGGAAGAGACCCAGTACTTC. It translates to CASSSYAASGEETQYF.

This clonotype was recorded many times. V gene TRBV7-2 combines with J gene TRBJ1-1, with D possibly TRBD1 on 6 matching bases. Trimming cost V 5 bases and J 3 bases, with 13 bases left between them. CDR1 is SGHTA and CDR2 is FQGNSA in the germline V gene. The CDR3 is made up of 14 amino acids. CDR3 sequence (DNA): TGTGCCAGCAGCGTACAGGGAGAGCACACTGAAGCTTTCTTT. Translation gives CASSVQGEHTEAFF.

This clonotype occurred many times. V usage is TRBV3-1 and J usage is TRBJ2-7; 7 nucleotides agree with TRBD1. The ends lost 3 bases at V and 0 bases at J; junction bases unmatched: 2. Germline V gene sequence: CDR1 LGHDT, CDR2 YNNKEL (reference sequence). The CDR3 contains 14 residues. CDR3 sequence: CASSQAGGSYEQYF. The CDR3 DNA reads TGTGCCAGCAGCCAGGCAGGGGGCTCCTACGAGCAGTACTTC.

The chain employs TRBV6-5 and TRBJ2-3, with D tentatively TRBD2 (5 bases). Germline CDR1 reads MNHEY; CDR2 reads SVGAGI. Trimming left V 8 bases short and J 6 bases short, with 15 bases between. The CDR3 runs to 13 residues. CDR3 residues: CASWSLGADTQYF. CDR3 nucleotide sequence: TGTGCCAGCTGGTCGCTGGGAGCGGATACGCAGTATTTT.

This clonotype was counted between two and nine times. The chain employs TRBV5-1 and TRBJ1-1; D ambiguous. Germline CDR1 is SGHRS and CDR2 is YFSETQ. V lost 3 bases to trimming and J lost 1 base, with 13 bases between them. The CDR3 loop spans 15 amino acids. The CDR3 sequence: CASSSFSNRNTEAFF. As DNA, the CDR3 is TGCGCCAGCAGCTCGTTCTCGAATCGGAACACTGAAGCTTTCTTT.

This clonotype was counted many times. The genes are TRBV12-3 or TRBV12-4 and TRBJ2-1, with 8 bases that match TRBD1. The CDR3 has 17 residues. The J segment lost 1 base and the V segment lost 5 bases, leaving 10 bases of the junction unmatched. In DNA form, the CDR3 reads TGTGCCAGCAGTCGGGGTCCGACAGGGGTTTCCTACAATGAGCAGTTCTTC. Translated: CASSRGPTGVSYNEQFF.

The chain carries TRBV27 and TRBJ2-1; D is possibly TRBD1 or TRBD2 (7 bases each). Germline values: CDR1 MNHEY, CDR2 SMNVEV (reference sequence). The CDR3 runs 17 residues. Trimming pared 2 bases from V and 4 bases from J, leaving 18 bases between. The CDR3 reads CASSLRPGGGGYNEQFF. The CDR3 DNA is TGTGCCAGCAGTTTACGCCCAGGGGGGGGGGGGTACAATGAGCAGTTCTTC.

This clonotype was found a few times. The chain links TRBV12-3 or TRBV12-4 to TRBJ1-5; 7 bases are a match to TRBD1. This CDR3 contains 14 residues. J was trimmed by 2 bases and V by 5 bases; bases with no gene match: 3. CDR3 amino acids: CASSPTGGNQPQHF. Written as DNA, the CDR3 is TGTGCCAGCAGTCCCACAGGGGGCAATCAGCCCCAGCATTTT.

The sample holds many counts of this clonotype. The J gene is TRBJ2-5, the V gene TRBV14, with 8 bases aligning to TRBD2. V dropped 1 base and J dropped 5; count of bases not matched to a gene: 9. In germline, CDR1 is SGHDN, CDR2 FVKESK. The CDR3 sequence is 16 residues long. The CDR3: CASSQGAGVWYETQYF. CDR3 bases: TGTGCCAGCAGCCAAGGAGCGGGGGTATGGTATGAGACCCAGTACTTC.

In its sample, this clonotype was seen many times. The V and J genes are TRBV3-1 and TRBJ2-5; 12 bases align to TRBD2. V lost 5 bases to trimming and J lost 3 bases; unmatched junction nucleotides: 4. The CDR3 consists of 15 residues. Germline V gives CDR1 LGHDT, CDR2 YNNKEL (reference sequence). This CDR3 reads CASSVRLAGEETQYF. As DNA, the CDR3 is TGTGCCAGCAGCGTACGACTAGCGGGGGAAGAGACCCAGTACTTC.

This clonotype was detected ten times or more. The chain carries TRBV6-5 and TRBJ2-7, with 10 bases matching TRBD1. The CDR3 extends over 16 amino acids. The trim removed 4 bases at V and 2 bases at J, leaving 8 bases unmatched. Germline loops: CDR1 MNHEY, CDR2 SVGAGI. In DNA form, the CDR3 reads TGTGCCAGCAGTTCCCCAGCGGACAGGGGGGCCTACGAGCAGTACTTC. It specifies CASSSPADRGAYEQYF.

The rearrangement links TRBV12-3 or TRBV12-4 to TRBJ1-3; D is undetermined. This CDR3 is built from 16 residues. Trimming removed 6 bases at V and 0 bases at J, with 15 bases between. Here the CDR3 DNA reads TGTGCCAGCAGACAATACGACGGAACCTCTGGAAACACCATATATTTT. Its protein is CASRQYDGTSGNTIYF.